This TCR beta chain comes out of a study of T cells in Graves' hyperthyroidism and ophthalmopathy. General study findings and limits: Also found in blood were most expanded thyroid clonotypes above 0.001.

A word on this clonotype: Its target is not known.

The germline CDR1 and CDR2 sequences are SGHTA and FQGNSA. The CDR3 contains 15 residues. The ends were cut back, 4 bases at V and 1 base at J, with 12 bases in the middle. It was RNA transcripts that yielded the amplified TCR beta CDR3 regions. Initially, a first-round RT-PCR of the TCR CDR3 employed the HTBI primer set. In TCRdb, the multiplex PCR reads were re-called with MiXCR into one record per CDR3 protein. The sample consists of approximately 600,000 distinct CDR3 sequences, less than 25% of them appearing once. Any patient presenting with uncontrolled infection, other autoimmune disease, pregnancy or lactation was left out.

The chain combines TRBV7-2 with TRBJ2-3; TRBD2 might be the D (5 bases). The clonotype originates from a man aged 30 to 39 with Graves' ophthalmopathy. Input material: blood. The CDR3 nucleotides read TGTGCCAGCAGCTATTCTAGCAGCCGCACAGATACGCAGTATTTT. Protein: CASSYSSSRTDTQYF.